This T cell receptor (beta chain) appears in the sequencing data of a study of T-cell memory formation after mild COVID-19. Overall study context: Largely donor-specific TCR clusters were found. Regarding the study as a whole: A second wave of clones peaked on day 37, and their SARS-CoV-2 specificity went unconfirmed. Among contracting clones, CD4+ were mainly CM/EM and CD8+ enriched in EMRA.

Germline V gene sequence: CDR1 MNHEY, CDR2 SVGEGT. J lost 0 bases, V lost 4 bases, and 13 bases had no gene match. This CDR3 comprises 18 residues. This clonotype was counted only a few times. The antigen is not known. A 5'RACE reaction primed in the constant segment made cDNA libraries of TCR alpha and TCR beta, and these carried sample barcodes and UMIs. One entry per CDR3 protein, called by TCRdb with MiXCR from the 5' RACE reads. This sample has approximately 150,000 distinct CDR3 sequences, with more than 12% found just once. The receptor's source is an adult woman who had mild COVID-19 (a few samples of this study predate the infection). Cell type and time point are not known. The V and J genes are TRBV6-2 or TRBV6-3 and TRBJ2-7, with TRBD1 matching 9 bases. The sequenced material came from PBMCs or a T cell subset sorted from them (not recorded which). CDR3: CASSFSRDREIVSYEQYF. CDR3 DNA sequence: TGTGCCAGCAGTTTCTCCCGGGACAGGGAAATTGTCTCCTACGAGCAGTACTTC.